This T cell receptor (beta chain) was documented in a study of blood T cell repertoires in COVID-19 (TCRdb year 2020). Study-level background: Collaborator samples came from the United States, Italy and Spain and covered acute and convalescent phases of COVID-19. Subjects who had been exposed to COVID-19, were actively infected with it, or had recovered from it provided the deeply sampled blood TCRbeta repertoires that made up the dataset. Where available, HLA class I and class II types were taken from metadata supplied by the sample provider and were not determined by assay-based typing. Nearly every sample came with metadata listing a de-identified subject ID, COVID-19 status, age in years and sex. A freely available public database, intended as a resource for researchers studying the immune response to SARS-CoV-2, is where the repertoires were released. Samples were obtained from the ongoing ImmuneRACE study (first 160 participants) and from over a thousand subjects provided by 6 global collaborators. The material from the prospective study consisted of cDNA or gDNA derived from T cells, B-cell-depleted T cells, or PBMCs.

TCRbeta CDR3 regions were amplified from genomic DNA by means of the immunoSEQ Assay, a bias-controlled multiplex PCR. The paper's data handling went like this. Nucleated cell counts per sample were estimated from amplification of reference gene primers within the assay. Sequence reads were collapsed and filtered to measure the absolute abundance of every unique TCRbeta CDR3 rearrangement. For each sample, productive Simpson clonality was calculated by taking the square root of Simpson's diversity index across productive rearrangements. TCRdb took over this immuneACCESS table, retaining in-frame rearrangements with V and J assigned. Such tables are incomplete; in checked studies, under half of the missing clones stem from an unresolved V gene, and the remainder is unexplained. From that table come the V and J calls and clone size; the DNA was used to work out D and trimming. The sample table records about 160,000 clones; less than 90% of these occur just once. The ten largest clones add up to nearly 4.5% of the sample.

The CDR3 measures 15 amino acids from cysteine to phenylalanine. The CDR3 DNA has 45 bases and is translated from base 1. CDR1 LNHDA and CDR2 SQIVND were looked up in the germline V gene (reference sequence). From V the trimming removes 5 bases and from J it removes 2 bases, while the gene matches leave 5 bases of the junction unaccounted for. Here is what the overall study found, with its caveats: The quantity of clinical and demographic metadata differed by source and by participant and was supplied without curation.

In the prospective study, participants were roughly 18 to 90 years old, resided in about two dozen geographic areas of the United States, and were enrolled through a virtual design. In the prospective study, cohorts were assigned on the basis of participant-reported clinical history obtained from a screening survey and a study questionnaire. ImmuneRACE Cohort 3 recovered participants were defined by two consecutive negative NP/OP PCR tests, healthcare professional clearance, or symptom resolution. In the prospective study, whole blood, serum and a nasopharyngeal or oropharyngeal swab were collected from each participant by mobile phlebotomists. Participants in the prospective study had the option to provide additional blood draws and questionnaires over a roughly 2-month period. Before DNA extraction, prospective study blood samples were shipped either frozen or at room temperature. In regard to this clone: What antigen it recognizes has not been identified. Base quality data are lacking; no much larger clone is found one base away.

The origin of this receptor is a woman aged 45-59 years who had recovered from COVID-19. The chain employs TRBV19 and TRBJ1-3; 8 middle bases align to TRBD1. What was sequenced was PBMCs or T cells enriched from blood (not recorded which). The encoded CDR3 is CASSLDRAAGNTIYF. The DNA is TGTGCCAGTAGTCTGGACAGGGCGGCTGGAAACACCATATATTTT.